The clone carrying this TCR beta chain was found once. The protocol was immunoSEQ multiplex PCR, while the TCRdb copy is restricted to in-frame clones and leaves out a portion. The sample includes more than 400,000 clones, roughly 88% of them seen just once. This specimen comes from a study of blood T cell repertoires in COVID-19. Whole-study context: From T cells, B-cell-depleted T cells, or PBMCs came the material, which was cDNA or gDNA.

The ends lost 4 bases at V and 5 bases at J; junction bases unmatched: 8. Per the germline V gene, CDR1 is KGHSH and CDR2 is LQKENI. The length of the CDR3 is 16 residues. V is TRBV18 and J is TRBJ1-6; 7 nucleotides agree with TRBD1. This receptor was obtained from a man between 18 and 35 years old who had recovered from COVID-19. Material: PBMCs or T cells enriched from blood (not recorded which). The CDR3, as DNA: TGTGCCAGCTCACTTTATGGACAGGATAATAATTCACCCCTCCACTTT. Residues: CASSLYGQDNNSPLHF.